One sample yielded the 15 T cell receptor beta chains listed below, sequenced in a study of T cell repertoires in cytomegalovirus infection. TCRdb passed the reads through MiXCR, listing each CDR3 protein once. The table has nearly 450,000 distinct CDR3 sequences, around 32% seen once. The specimen sequenced was PBMCs. These receptor sequences come from a human donor in good health (CMV status not recorded). Some clones in this sample may be carry-over from other donors' samples.

V gene TRBV6-6 combines with J gene TRBJ2-1; 8 bases are a match to TRBD2. The CDR3 covers 17 residues. Germline CDR1 and CDR2: MNHNY and SVGAGI (reference sequence). V was pared by 0 bases and J by 4 bases, with 8 bases of the junction left unmatched. CDR3 bases: TGTGCCAGCAGTTACTCGAGCGCGGGGGGAGCATACAATGAGCAGTTCTTC. It is translated as CASSYSSAGGAYNEQFF.

This clonotype was detected only a few times. CDR3 protein: CASSGGGLYTEAFF. In nucleotides, the CDR3 is TGCGCCAGCAGTGGCGGGGGCCTATACACTGAAGCTTTCTTT. The rearrangement joins TRBV10-2 to TRBJ1-1; D may be TRBD1 (6 bases). The V and J ends lost 4 bases and 3 bases respectively, with 12 bases between them. The CDR3 covers 14 residues. Germline V CDR1 and CDR2: WSHSY, SAAADI.

This chain joins TRBV5-1 and TRBJ2-7, with 8 bases fitting TRBD2. Trimming took 0 bases from V and 3 from J; bases not matched to a gene: 8. The CDR3 length is 16 residues. Germline V lookup: CDR1 SGHRS, CDR2 YFSETQ. The CDR3 DNA is TGCGCCAGCAGCTTGGATCCCGGGACTAGGATCTACGAGCAGTACTTC. It specifies CASSLDPGTRIYEQYF.

The chain combines TRBV28 with TRBJ2-6; 12 bases agree with TRBD1. Germline V lookup: CDR1 MDHEN, CDR2 SYDVKM. The V and J ends lost 5 bases and 3 bases, in that order; junction bases with no gene match: 8. The CDR3 contains 18 residues. The CDR3 sequence is CASSGAGTGGFGANVLTF. The CDR3 coding sequence is TGTGCCAGCAGTGGGGCCGGGACAGGGGGCTTTGGGGCCAACGTCCTGACTTTC.

With regard to this clonotype: Being one base from a much bigger clone, this may be a read error. This chain connects TRBV7-8 to TRBJ1-2; TRBD1 aligns across 10 bases. Per the germline V gene, CDR1 is SGHVS and CDR2 is FQNEAQ. This CDR3 is built from 17 residues. Trimming removed 6 bases from V and 8 bases from J; junction bases left unmatched: 18. The CDR3: CASRVGFRGTGESGYTF. CDR3 DNA sequence: TGTGCCAGCAGAGTAGGCTTCCGAGGGACAGGGGAAAGCGGCTACACCTTC.

V usage is TRBV2 and J usage is TRBJ2-3; 8 nucleotides agree with TRBD2. Per the germline V gene, CDR1 is SNHLY and CDR2 is FYNNEI. The junction had 7 bases not matched to a gene; V was cut back by 7 bases and J by 1 base. This CDR3 is 15 amino acids long. In DNA form, the CDR3 reads TGTGCCAGCAAGAACCGGGGGGGAGGCACAGATACGCAGTATTTT. Translated, it gives CASKNRGGGTDTQYF.

In nucleotides, the CDR3 is TGCGCCAGCAGCTCCCGAGTGGGGTGGAACGAGCAGTTCTTC. This codes for CASSSRVGWNEQFF. The chain has TRBV4-1 and TRBJ2-1; D not resolved. Germline lookup yields CDR1 MGHRA and CDR2 YSYEKL. V lost 5 bases and J 10 bases, leaving 18 bases between the germline ends. The CDR3 has 14 residues.

V usage is TRBV5-1 and J usage is TRBJ1-1, with TRBD1 identical over 8 bases. The junction had 4 bases not matched to a gene; V was cut back by 0 bases and J by 0 bases. CDR3 size: 16 residues. Germline V CDR1 and CDR2: SGHRS, YFSETQ. CDR3 in DNA: TGCGCCAGCAGCTTGGAATGGACAGGGATGAACACTGAAGCTTTCTTT. It yields the protein CASSLEWTGMNTEAFF.

On this clonotype itself: Since a much larger clone is just one base distant, this may be a read error. The V and J genes are TRBV12-3 or TRBV12-4 and TRBJ1-3, with 7 bases lining up with TRBD1. The CDR3 spans 14 residues. The CDR3 protein is CASSLTGAGNTISF. The CDR3 region has the DNA TGTGCCAGCAGTCTAACAGGGGCTGGAAACACCATATCTTTT.

This clonotype was picked up a small number of times. V usage is TRBV4-2 and J usage is TRBJ1-2; D gene unclear. The CDR3 has 15 residues. V lost 0 bases to trimming and J lost 1 base, with 9 bases between them. CDR1 is LGHNA and CDR2 is YNFKEQ in the germline V gene. CDR3 sequence: CASSQDPQVNYGYTF. The DNA of the CDR3 is TGTGCCAGCAGCCAAGATCCCCAGGTTAACTATGGCTACACCTTC.

This clonotype was recorded a few times. The CDR3 bases are TGCGCCAGCAGCCAAGTTAGCCCAGAGACCCAGTACTTC. Its translation: CASSQVSPETQYF. The chain is built from TRBV4-1 and TRBJ2-5; D not certain. The CDR3 is made up of 13 amino acids. V shed 1 base and J shed 4 bases, with 7 bases lying between them. Germline lookup yields CDR1 MGHRA and CDR2 YSYEKL.

Worth noting for this clonotype: One base away lies a much larger clone, so this may be a sequencing read error. The gene calls are TRBV6-5 and TRBJ2-1; 11 nucleotides align to TRBD1. The ends lost 8 bases at V and 6 bases at J; junction bases unmatched: 9. This CDR3 is built from 15 residues. Germline V lookup: CDR1 MNHEY, CDR2 SVGAGI. CDR3 DNA: TGTGCCAGCTGTGACGGGACAGGGGGAGGCAATGAGCAGTTCTTC. Encoded protein: CASCDGTGGGNEQFF.

The chain links TRBV7-9 to TRBJ2-7; TRBD1 matches 9 bases. This CDR3 spans 16 amino acids. Trimming took 5 bases from V and 3 from J; bases not matched to a gene: 11. The germline V gene has CDR1 SEHNR and CDR2 FQNEAQ (reference sequence). The CDR3 region has the DNA TGTGCCAGCAGCCCTCATCGCGGACAGGGGTACTACGAGCAGTACTTC. This encodes CASSPHRGQGYYEQYF.

The table lists this clonotype with a count of one. The chain links TRBV10-2 to TRBJ2-3; tentatively, D is TRBD2 (7 bases). V dropped 10 bases and J dropped 5 bases, with 22 bases sitting between them. The CDR3 is 15 residues long. The V gene's germline CDR1 is WSHSY and CDR2 SAAADI. The CDR3: CAIPPAGRGGDTQYF. The CDR3, as DNA: TGCGCCATCCCTCCAGCGGGGCGAGGGGGAGATACGCAGTATTTT.

This clonotype was seen a few times. This rearrangement joins TRBV5-8 to TRBJ2-1; 11 bases align to TRBD2. J lost 2 bases, V lost 7 bases, and 5 bases had no gene match. CDR1 SGHTS and CDR2 YDEGEE come from the germline V gene. The CDR3 runs 15 residues. As DNA, the CDR3 is TGTGCCAGCGCCCGGGGACTAGCGGCCTACAATGAGCAGTTCTTC. Translated, it gives CASARGLAAYNEQFF.